The 20 T cell receptor beta chains presented below share a single source sample, sequenced in a study of response to subunit inactivated influenza vaccine. One entry per CDR3 protein, called by TCRdb with MiXCR from the RT-PCR reads. The data contain 860,000 or so distinct CDR3 sequences, 20% to 25% of them seen just once; the ten biggest clones take up 10%. Material: PBMCs from blood, obtained around 5 days after vaccination. These receptors came from a man in his fifties who received an inactivated influenza vaccine.

This clonotype was seen more than once but under ten times. The chain uses TRBV20-1 and TRBJ2-7; 10 bases are shared with TRBD2. The CDR3 covers 14 residues. Germline CDR1 is DFQATT and CDR2 is SNEGSKA (reference sequence). V lost 6 bases to trimming and J lost 2 bases; unmatched junction nucleotides: 7. This CDR3 reads CSAASGRAPYEQYF. The CDR3 nucleotides read TGCAGTGCGGCAAGCGGGAGGGCCCCCTACGAGCAGTACTTC.

V and J are TRBV4-3 and TRBJ2-1, with D perhaps matching TRBD1 (5 bases). The length of the CDR3 is 14 residues. The V end was cut by 0 bases, the J end by 10 bases, with 13 bases between. Germline V gene data show CDR1 as LGHNA and CDR2 as YSLEER. CDR3: CASSQDPSGREQFF. The CDR3 DNA sequence: TGCGCCAGCAGCCAAGATCCCTCAGGGCGAGAGCAGTTCTTC.

The chain recombines TRBV7-8 with TRBJ2-7, with D perhaps TRBD2 (7 bases). V lost 6 bases, J lost 5 bases, and 20 bases lay in between. From germline, CDR1 is SGHVS and CDR2 FQNEAQ. The CDR3 has 15 amino acids. The chain's CDR3 is CASRREGGLIHEQYF. CDR3 DNA: TGTGCCAGCAGGAGGGAGGGGGGCCTCATCCACGAGCAGTACTTC.

The chain joins TRBV10-3 to TRBJ2-3, with TRBD1 identical over 11 bases. Looked up from germline, CDR1 is ENHRY and CDR2 is SYGVKD. CDR3 length: 15 residues. The V and J ends lost 5 bases and 4 bases, in that order; junction bases with no gene match: 5. This chain's CDR3 is CAISSDRGHADTQYF. DNA of the CDR3: TGTGCCATCAGTTCGGACAGGGGGCACGCAGATACGCAGTATTTT.

The chain carries TRBV20-1 and TRBJ2-5; no definite D call. The germline CDR1 and CDR2 sequences are DFQATT and SNEGSKA (reference sequence). Deletions cut 3 bases from V and 2 bases from J, with 10 bases between. This CDR3 comprises 13 residues. The CDR3 DNA reads as TGCAGTGCTAGCCTGACCAGACAAGAGACCCAGTACTTC. This codes for CSASLTRQETQYF.

A few counts support this clonotype. V is TRBV7-2 and J is TRBJ2-7, with 9 positions matching TRBD1. The V gene end was trimmed by 4 bases and the J gene end by 5 bases; junction bases not matched to a gene: 6. The germline CDR1 and CDR2 sequences are SGHTA and FQGNSA. This CDR3 contains 14 residues. CDR3 nucleotide sequence: TGTGCCAGCAGCTCACAGGGGGCAGGGAACGAGCAGTACTTC. Translating gives CASSSQGAGNEQYF.

J is TRBJ1-2 and V is TRBV2; 9 bases align to TRBD1. The trim removed 6 bases at V and 7 bases at J, leaving 9 bases unmatched. Germline CDR1 SNHLY, CDR2 FYNNEI. The CDR3 spans 14 residues. DNA of the CDR3: TGTGCCAGCAGGGAACGGACAGGGGAGGTTGGCTACACCTTC. It yields the protein CASRERTGEVGYTF.

The rearrangement uses TRBV27 and TRBJ2-5; TRBD2 aligns across 8 bases. CDR1 is MNHEY, CDR2 SMNVEV, per germline (reference sequence). CDR3 size: 15 residues. V lost 3 bases and J lost 2; bases outside the gene matches: 5. The CDR3 sequence is CASSFGTRLQETQYF. The CDR3 DNA reads TGTGCCAGCAGTTTTGGGACTAGATTACAAGAGACCCAGTACTTC.

The chain carries TRBV29-1 and TRBJ2-7; 11 nucleotides match TRBD1. CDR1 and CDR2 from the germline V gene are SQVTM and ANQGSEA. Trimming at V came to 5 bases and at J to 3 bases, leaving 6 bases not matched to a gene. The CDR3 length is 14 residues. CDR3 DNA sequence: TGCAGCGTTTCTTGGACAGGGGGCGTCTACGAGCAGTACTTC. Its protein is CSVSWTGGVYEQYF.

In its sample, this clonotype was seen a few times. The J gene is TRBJ2-7, the V gene TRBV5-6; tentative D call: TRBD1 (5 bases). Trimming removed 3 bases at V and 0 bases at J, with 10 bases between. This CDR3 region has 14 residues. The germline V gene has CDR1 SGHDT and CDR2 YYEEEE. The CDR3 sequence: CASSWVTASYEQYF. The CDR3 DNA reads as TGTGCCAGCAGCTGGGTGACAGCCTCCTACGAGCAGTACTTC.

This clonotype has ten or more counts. The chain carries TRBV28 and TRBJ2-1; 8 positions match TRBD2. Per germline, CDR1 MDHEN and CDR2 SYDVKM. Trimming at V came to 6 bases and at J to 8 bases, leaving 15 bases not matched to a gene. The CDR3 spans 16 residues. Here the CDR3 DNA reads TGTGCCAGCAGCCAAGGCTCTGGACTAGCTGTCCATGAGCAGTTCTTC. Protein product: CASSQGSGLAVHEQFF.

The rearrangement links TRBV9 to TRBJ1-1; D unresolved. The CDR3 contains 16 residues. V lost 4 bases and J lost 2, with 18 bases in between. Per the germline V gene, CDR1 is SGDLS and CDR2 is YYNGEE. The CDR3 bases are TGTGCCAGCAGCCCCAGCCCCCATAGAGTCAACACTGAAGCTTTCTTT. Its translation: CASSPSPHRVNTEAFF.

The gene calls are TRBV24-1 and TRBJ1-2; 9 bases match TRBD1. The CDR3 totals 13 residues. The germline V gene has CDR1 KGHDR and CDR2 SFDVKD. With 4 bases clipped from V and 7 bases from J, the junction kept 3 bases outside the gene matches. The CDR3: CATSDETGGGYTF. The CDR3 nucleotides read TGTGCCACCAGTGACGAGACAGGGGGTGGCTACACCTTC.

This clonotype was seen a single time. The chain employs TRBV5-1 and TRBJ2-3, with TRBD2 identical over 12 bases. With V trimmed by 0 bases and J by 2 bases, 7 bases remained unmatched. Per germline, CDR1 SGHRS and CDR2 YFSETQ. This CDR3 has 18 residues. The DNA for the CDR3 is TGCGCCAGCAGCTTGGCCTGGACTAGCGGGGCCAACACAGATACGCAGTATTTT. It yields the protein CASSLAWTSGANTDTQYF.

This sequence joins TRBV20-1 and TRBJ2-1; D unclear. Germline V gene data show CDR1 as DFQATT and CDR2 as SNEGSKA (reference sequence). The CDR3 loop spans 11 amino acids. Trimming took 7 bases from V and 5 from J, leaving 9 bases between them. CDR3 sequence reads: CSVRLHNEQFF. CDR3 DNA: TGCAGTGTGAGGCTACACAATGAGCAGTTCTTC.

The chain recombines TRBV4-1 with TRBJ2-7; D perhaps matches TRBD1 (5 bases). V shed 4 bases and J shed 4 bases, with 14 bases lying between them. There are 14 residues in the CDR3. Germline V CDR1 and CDR2: MGHRA, YSYEKL. This CDR3 reads CASSPSRKGYEQYF. CDR3 DNA sequence: TGCGCCAGCAGCCCCTCGAGGAAGGGGTACGAGCAGTACTTC.

This clonotype was picked up a small number of times. The V call is TRBV18, the J call TRBJ2-2; the D is unclear. The germline V gene encodes CDR1 KGHSH and CDR2 LQKENI. The CDR3 is 13 residues long. V gave up 6 bases and J gave up 0 bases, with 5 bases separating them. As DNA, the CDR3 is TGTGCCAGCTCTGTATCGAACACCGGGGAGCTGTTTTTT. It is translated as CASSVSNTGELFF.

This clonotype was counted only a few times. The chain couples TRBV7-9 to TRBJ1-5; the match to TRBD1 covers 8 bases. V lost 5 bases to trimming and J lost 6 bases; unmatched junction nucleotides: 6. Germline V gives CDR1 SEHNR, CDR2 FQNEAQ (reference sequence). The CDR3 sequence is 14 residues long. CDR3 DNA: TGTGCCAGCAGCCACCGGGACAGGCCTCAGCCCCAGCATTTT. Its protein is CASSHRDRPQPQHF. Drawing the rest from reference TRBV7-9 and TRBJ1-5, the complete variable domain is DTGVSQNPRHKITKRGQNVTFRCDPISEHNRLYWYRQTLGQGPEFLTYFQNEAQLEKSRLLSDRFSAERPKGSFSTLEIQRTEQGDSAMYLCASSHRDRPQPQHFGDGTRLSIL.

There are many counts of this clonotype. The V call is TRBV2, the J call TRBJ2-7; unclear D gene. Germline V CDR1 and CDR2: SNHLY, FYNNEI. There are 13 residues in the CDR3. V lost 4 bases, J lost 6 bases, and 13 bases lay in between. The CDR3 spells CASSVSKGVEQYF. In nucleotides, the CDR3 is TGTGCCAGCAGTGTTTCGAAGGGCGTCGAGCAGTACTTC.

In its sample, this clonotype was seen a few times. The chain has TRBV6-5 and TRBJ2-1; the D gene is possibly TRBD2 (5 bases). Germline values: CDR1 MNHEY, CDR2 SVGAGI. V gave up 10 bases and J gave up 9 bases, with 13 bases separating them. The length of the CDR3 is 11 residues. CDR3 bases: TGTGCCACTTCTATCCGGGGTGAGCAGTTCTTC. It encodes CATSIRGEQFF.